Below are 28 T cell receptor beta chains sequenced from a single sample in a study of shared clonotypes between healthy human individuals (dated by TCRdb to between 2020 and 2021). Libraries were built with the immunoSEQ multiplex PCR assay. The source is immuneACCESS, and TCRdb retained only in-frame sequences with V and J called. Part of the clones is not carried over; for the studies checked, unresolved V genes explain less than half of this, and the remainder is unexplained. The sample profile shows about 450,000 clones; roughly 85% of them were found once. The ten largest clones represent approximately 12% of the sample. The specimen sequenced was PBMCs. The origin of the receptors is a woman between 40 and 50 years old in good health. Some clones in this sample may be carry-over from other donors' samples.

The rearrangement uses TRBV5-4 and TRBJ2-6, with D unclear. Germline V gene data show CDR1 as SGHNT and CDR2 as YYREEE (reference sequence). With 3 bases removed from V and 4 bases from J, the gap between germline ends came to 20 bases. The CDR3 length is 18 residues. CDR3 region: CASSSADRPAGGANVLTF. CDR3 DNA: TGTGCCAGCAGCTCCGCTGATCGACCCGCCGGGGGGGCCAACGTCCTGACTTTC.

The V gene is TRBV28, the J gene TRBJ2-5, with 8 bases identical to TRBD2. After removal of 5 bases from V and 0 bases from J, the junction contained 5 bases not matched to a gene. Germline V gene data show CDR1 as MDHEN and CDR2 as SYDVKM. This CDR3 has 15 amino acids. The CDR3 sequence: CASSHKRGYQETQYF. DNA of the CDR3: TGTGCCAGCAGTCACAAGCGGGGGTACCAAGAGACCCAGTACTTC.

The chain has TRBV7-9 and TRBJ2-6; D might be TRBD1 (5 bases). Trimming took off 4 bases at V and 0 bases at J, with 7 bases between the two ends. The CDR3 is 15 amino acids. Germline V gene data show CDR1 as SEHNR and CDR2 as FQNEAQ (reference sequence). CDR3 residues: CASSSTGSGANVLTF. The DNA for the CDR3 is TGTGCCAGCAGCTCCACAGGCTCTGGGGCCAACGTCCTGACTTTC.

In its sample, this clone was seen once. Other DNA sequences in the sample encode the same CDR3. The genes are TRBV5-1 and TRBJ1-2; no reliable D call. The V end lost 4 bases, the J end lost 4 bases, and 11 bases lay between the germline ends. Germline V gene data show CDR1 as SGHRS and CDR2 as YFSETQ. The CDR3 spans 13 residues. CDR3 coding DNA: TGCGCCAGCAGCCTGGCGGACGGCTATGGCTACACCTTC. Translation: CASSLADGYGYTF.

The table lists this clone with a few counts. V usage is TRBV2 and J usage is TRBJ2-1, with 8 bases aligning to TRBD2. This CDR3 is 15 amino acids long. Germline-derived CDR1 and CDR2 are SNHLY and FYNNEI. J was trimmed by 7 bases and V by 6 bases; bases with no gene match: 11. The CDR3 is CASRLTSGRGNEQFF. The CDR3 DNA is TGTGCCAGCAGACTTACTAGCGGCCGAGGGAATGAGCAGTTCTTC.

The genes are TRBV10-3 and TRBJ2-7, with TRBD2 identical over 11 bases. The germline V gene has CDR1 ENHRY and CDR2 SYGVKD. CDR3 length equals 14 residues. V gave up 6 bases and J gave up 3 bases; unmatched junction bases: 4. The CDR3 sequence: CAISLAGGYYEQYF. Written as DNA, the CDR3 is TGTGCCATCAGCCTAGCGGGAGGCTACTACGAGCAGTACTTC.

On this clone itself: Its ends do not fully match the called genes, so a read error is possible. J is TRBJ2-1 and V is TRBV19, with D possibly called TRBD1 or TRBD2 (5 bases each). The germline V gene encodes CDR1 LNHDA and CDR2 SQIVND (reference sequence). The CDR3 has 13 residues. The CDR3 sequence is CASRIGAGNEQFF. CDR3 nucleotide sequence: TGTGCCAGTCGTATAGGGGCGGGCAATGAGCAGTTCTTC.

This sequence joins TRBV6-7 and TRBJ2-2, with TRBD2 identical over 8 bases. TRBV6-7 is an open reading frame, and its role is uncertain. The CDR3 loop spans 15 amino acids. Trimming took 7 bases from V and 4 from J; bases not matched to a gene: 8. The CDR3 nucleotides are TGTGCCAGCACCGCCAGCGGGAGTGGCACCGGGGAGCTGTTTTTT. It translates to CASTASGSGTGELFF.

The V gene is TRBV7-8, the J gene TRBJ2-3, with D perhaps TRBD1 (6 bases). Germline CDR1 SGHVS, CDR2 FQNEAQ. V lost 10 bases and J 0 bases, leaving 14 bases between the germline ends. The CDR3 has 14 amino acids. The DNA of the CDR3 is TGTGCCACCAAGCCAGGGGCCAGCACAGATACGCAGTATTTT. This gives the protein CATKPGASTDTQYF.

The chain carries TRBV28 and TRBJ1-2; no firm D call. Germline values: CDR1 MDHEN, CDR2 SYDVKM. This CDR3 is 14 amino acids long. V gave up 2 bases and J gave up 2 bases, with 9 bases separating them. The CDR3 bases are TGTGCCAGCAGTTTACCCAATCGAAACTATGGCTACACCTTC. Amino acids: CASSLPNRNYGYTF.

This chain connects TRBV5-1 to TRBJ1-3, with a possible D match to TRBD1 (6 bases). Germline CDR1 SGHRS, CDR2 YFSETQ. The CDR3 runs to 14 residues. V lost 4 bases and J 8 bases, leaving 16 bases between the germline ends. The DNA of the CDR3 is TGCGCCAGCAGCACCGGGGACACTAGGGACACCATATATTTT. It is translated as CASSTGDTRDTIYF.

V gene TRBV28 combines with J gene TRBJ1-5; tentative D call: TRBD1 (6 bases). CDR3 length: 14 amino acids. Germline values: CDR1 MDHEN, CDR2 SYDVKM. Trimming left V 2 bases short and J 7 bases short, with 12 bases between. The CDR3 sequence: CASSLGGGLQPQHF. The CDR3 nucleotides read TGTGCCAGCAGTTTAGGAGGGGGGCTGCAGCCCCAGCATTTT.

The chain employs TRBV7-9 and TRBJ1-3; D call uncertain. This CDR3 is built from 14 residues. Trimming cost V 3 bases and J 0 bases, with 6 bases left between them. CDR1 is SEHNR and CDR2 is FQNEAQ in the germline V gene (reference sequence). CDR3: CASSLGDSGNTIYF. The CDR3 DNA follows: TGTGCCAGCAGCTTGGGTGACTCTGGAAACACCATATATTTT.

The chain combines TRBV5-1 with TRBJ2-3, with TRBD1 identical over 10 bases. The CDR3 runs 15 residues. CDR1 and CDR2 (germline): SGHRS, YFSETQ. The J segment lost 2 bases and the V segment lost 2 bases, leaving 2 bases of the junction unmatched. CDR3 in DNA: TGCGCCAGCAGCTTCGGGACAGGGGTCACAGATACGCAGTATTTT. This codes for CASSFGTGVTDTQYF. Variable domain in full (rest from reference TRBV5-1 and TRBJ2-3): KAGVTQTPRYLIKTRGQQVTLSCSPISGHRSVSWYQQTPGQGLQFLFEYFSETQRNKGNFPGRFSGRQFSNSRSEMNVSTLELGDSALYLCASSFGTGVTDTQYFGPGTRLTVL.

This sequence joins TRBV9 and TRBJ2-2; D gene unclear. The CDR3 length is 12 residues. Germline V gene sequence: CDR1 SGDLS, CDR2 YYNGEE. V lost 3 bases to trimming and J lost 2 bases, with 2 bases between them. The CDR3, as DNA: TGTGCCAGCAGCGGAAACACCGGGGAGCTGTTTTTT. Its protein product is CASSGNTGELFF.

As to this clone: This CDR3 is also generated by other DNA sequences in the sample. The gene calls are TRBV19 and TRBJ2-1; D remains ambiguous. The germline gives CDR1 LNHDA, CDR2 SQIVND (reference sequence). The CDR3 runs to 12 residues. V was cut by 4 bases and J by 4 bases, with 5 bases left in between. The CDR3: CASSTQYNEQFF. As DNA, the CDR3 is TGTGCCAGTAGTACCCAATACAATGAGCAGTTCTTC. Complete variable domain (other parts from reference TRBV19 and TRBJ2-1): DGGITQSPKYLFRKEGQNVTLSCEQNLNHDAMYWYRQDPGQGLRLIYYSQIVNDFQKGDIAEGYSVSREKKESFPLTVTSAQKNPTAFYLCASSTQYNEQFFGPGTRLTVL.

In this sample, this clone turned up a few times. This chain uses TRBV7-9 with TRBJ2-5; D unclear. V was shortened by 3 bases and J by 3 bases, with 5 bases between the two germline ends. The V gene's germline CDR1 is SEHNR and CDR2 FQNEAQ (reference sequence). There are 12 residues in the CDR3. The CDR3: CASSFWEETQYF. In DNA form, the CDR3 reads TGTGCCAGCAGCTTTTGGGAAGAGACCCAGTACTTC.

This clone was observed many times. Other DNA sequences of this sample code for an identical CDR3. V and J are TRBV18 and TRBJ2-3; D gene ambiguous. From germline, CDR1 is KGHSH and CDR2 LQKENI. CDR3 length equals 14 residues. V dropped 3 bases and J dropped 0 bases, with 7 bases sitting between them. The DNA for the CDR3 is TGTGCCAGCTCACCCTCCGGGAGCACAGATACGCAGTATTTT. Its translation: CASSPSGSTDTQYF. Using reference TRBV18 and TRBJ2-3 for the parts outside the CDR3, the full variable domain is NAGVMQNPRHLVRRRGQEARLRCSPMKGHSHVYWYRQLPEEGLKFMVYLQKENIIDESGMPKERFSAEFPKEGPSILRIQQVVRGDSAAYFCASSPSGSTDTQYFGPGTRLTVL.

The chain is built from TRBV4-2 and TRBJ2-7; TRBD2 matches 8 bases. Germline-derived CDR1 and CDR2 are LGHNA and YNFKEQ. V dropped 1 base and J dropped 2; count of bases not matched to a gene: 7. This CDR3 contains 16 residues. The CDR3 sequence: CASSQGTSSVPYEQYF. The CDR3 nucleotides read TGTGCCAGCAGCCAAGGGACTAGCTCGGTCCCCTACGAGCAGTACTTC.

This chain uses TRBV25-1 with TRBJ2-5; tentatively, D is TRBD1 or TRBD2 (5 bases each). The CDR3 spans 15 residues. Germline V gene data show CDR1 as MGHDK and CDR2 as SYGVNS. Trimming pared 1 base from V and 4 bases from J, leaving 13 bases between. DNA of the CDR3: TGTGCCAGCAGTGAATCCGCAGGGAGAGGAGAGACCCAGTACTTC. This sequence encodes CASSESAGRGETQYF.

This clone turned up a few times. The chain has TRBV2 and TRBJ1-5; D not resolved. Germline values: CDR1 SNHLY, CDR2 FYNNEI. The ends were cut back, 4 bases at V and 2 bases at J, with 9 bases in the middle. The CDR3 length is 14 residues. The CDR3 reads CASSGGLGNQPQHF. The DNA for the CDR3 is TGTGCCAGCAGTGGAGGATTGGGCAATCAGCCCCAGCATTTT.

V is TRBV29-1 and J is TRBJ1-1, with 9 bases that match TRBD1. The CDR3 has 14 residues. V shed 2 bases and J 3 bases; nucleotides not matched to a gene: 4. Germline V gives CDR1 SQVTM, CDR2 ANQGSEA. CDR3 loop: CSVELGTGYTEAFF. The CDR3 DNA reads TGCAGCGTTGAACTGGGGACAGGGTACACTGAAGCTTTCTTT.

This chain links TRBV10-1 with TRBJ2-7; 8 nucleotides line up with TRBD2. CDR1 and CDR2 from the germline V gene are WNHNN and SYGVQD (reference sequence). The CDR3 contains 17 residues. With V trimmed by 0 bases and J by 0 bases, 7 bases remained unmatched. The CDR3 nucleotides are TGCGCCAGCAGTGAGTCGAAGGTAGCGGGATACTCCTACGAGCAGTACTTC. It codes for CASSESKVAGYSYEQYF.

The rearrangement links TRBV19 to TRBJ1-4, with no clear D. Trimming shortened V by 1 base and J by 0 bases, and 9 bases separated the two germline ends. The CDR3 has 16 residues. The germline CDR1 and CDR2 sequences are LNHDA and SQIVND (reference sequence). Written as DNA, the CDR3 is TGTGCCAGTAGTATAGGCTTCCAGCCAACTAATGAAAAACTGTTTTTT. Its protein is CASSIGFQPTNEKLFF.

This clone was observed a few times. The CDR3, as DNA: TGTGCCAGCAGTGGACTAGCGGGCTACGAGCAGTACTTC. It translates to CASSGLAGYEQYF. The genes are TRBV2 and TRBJ2-7; 10 positions match TRBD2. The CDR3 consists of 13 residues. Germline V gene sequence: CDR1 SNHLY, CDR2 FYNNEI. Trimming cost V 4 bases and J 3 bases; bases outside gene matches: 0. The complete variable domain, with remaining parts taken from reference TRBV2 and TRBJ2-7, reads EPEVTQTPSHQVTQMGQEVILRCVPISNHLYFYWYRQILGQKVEFLVSFYNNEISEKSEIFDDQFSVERPDGSNFTLKIRSTKLEDSAMYFCASSGLAGYEQYFGPGTRLTVT.

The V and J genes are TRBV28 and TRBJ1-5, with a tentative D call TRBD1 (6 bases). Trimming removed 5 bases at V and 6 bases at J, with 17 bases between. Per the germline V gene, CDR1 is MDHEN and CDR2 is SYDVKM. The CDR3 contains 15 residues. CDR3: CASSPPGGATQPQHF. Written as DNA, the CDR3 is TGTGCCAGCAGTCCCCCTGGGGGGGCTACTCAGCCCCAGCATTTT.

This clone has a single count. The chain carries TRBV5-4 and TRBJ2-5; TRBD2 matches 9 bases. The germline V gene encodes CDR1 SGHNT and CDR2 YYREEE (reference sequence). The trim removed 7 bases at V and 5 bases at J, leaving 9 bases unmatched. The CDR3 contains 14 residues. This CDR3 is CASGPGTSRETQYF. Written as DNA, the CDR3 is TGTGCCAGCGGCCCTGGGACTAGCAGGGAGACCCAGTACTTC.

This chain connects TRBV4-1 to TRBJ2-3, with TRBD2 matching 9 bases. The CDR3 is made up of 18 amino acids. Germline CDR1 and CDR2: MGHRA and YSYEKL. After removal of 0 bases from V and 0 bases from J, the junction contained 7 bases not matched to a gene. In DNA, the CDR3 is TGCGCCAGCAGCCAAGATGGCCTAGCGGGGTCTAGCACAGATACGCAGTATTTT. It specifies CASSQDGLAGSSTDTQYF.